This TCR beta chain was observed in a study of sequential checkpoint blockade in melanoma. As for the study in general: Each arm's sequence ended with maintenance nivolumab.

Generated by immunoSEQ multiplex PCR, the TCRdb table keeps only in-frame clones and is missing some. The table records around 15,000 clones, roughly 50% of them present only once. Treatment indicated: randomized to nivolumab then ipilimumab (arm A) or the reverse (arm B). From thawed PBMCs, live CD3+CD8+ cells negative for CD19 and CD56 were sorted. The CDR3 runs to 14 residues. Germline loops: CDR1 MNHEY, CDR2 SMNVEV (reference sequence). Trimming took 5 bases from V and 6 from J, leaving 13 bases between them. This chain links TRBV27 with TRBJ2-2; perhaps TRBD2 as D (6 bases). Sample: CD8+ T cells sorted from blood (inferred from file names), taken from a patient given nivolumab and ipilimumab in sequence. The TCR was taken from a human donor with melanoma. Here the CDR3 DNA reads TGTGCCAGCAGTGTTGGAGGGGTGCCCGGGGAGCTGTTTTTT. This translates into CASSVGGVPGELFF.